These 20 T cell receptor beta chains came from one sample sequenced in a study of spatial heterogeneity in lung cancer. For these TCRs, the target antigens are not known. Time point denoted: sample taken at primary tumor resection. TCRdb reanalysed the 5' RACE reads using MiXCR and keeps one entry per CDR3 protein. The sample yields about 5,100 distinct CDR3 sequences, around 7.1% seen once. Study-wide results and limits: Mutation counts in tumors were tracked by counts of expanded intratumoral alpha and beta TCRs.

The sample in question was lung tumor tissue, obtained at surgery. These receptors all stem from a male donor with early-stage non-small cell lung cancer.

Many counts were recorded for this clonotype. The chain links TRBV2 to TRBJ2-3; tentative D call: TRBD2 (5 bases). This CDR3 has 16 residues. CDR1 and CDR2 (germline): SNHLY, FYNNEI. With 0 bases removed from V and 0 bases from J, the gap between germline ends came to 10 bases. The CDR3 nucleotides are TGTGCCAGCAGTGAAGCCCCGGGATCGAGCACAGATACGCAGTATTTT. This encodes CASSEAPGSSTDTQYF.

This clonotype ranks as medium-sized. The V call is TRBV4-1, the J call TRBJ1-5, with 9 bases that match TRBD1. This CDR3 is built from 18 residues. CDR1 is MGHRA, CDR2 YSYEKL, per germline. J lost 2 bases, V lost 1 base, and 9 bases had no gene match. The CDR3 nucleotides read TGCGCCAGCAGCCAAGGCCCGGGACAGGGATTCGGCAATCAGCCCCAGCATTTT. Translated: CASSQGPGQGFGNQPQHF.

This clonotype has ten or more counts. The gene calls are TRBV19 and TRBJ2-3; tentative D call: TRBD1 (5 bases). Per germline, CDR1 LNHDA and CDR2 SQIVND (reference sequence). CDR3 length: 14 residues. V lost 5 bases and J lost 1, with 10 bases in between. The CDR3 region has the DNA TGTGCCAGTAGTTACGGACACGGCACAGATACGCAGTATTTT. It is translated as CASSYGHGTDTQYF.

This chain uses TRBV4-3 with TRBJ1-3; D may be TRBD1 (6 bases). The CDR3 sequence is 14 residues long. Trimming shortened V by 3 bases and J by 4 bases, and 10 bases separated the two germline ends. Germline CDR1 and CDR2: LGHNA and YSLEER. This CDR3 reads CASSHRGGGNTIYF. As DNA, the CDR3 is TGCGCCAGCAGCCACAGGGGAGGCGGAAACACCATATATTTT.

In its sample, this clonotype was seen many times. The chain recombines TRBV9 with TRBJ2-3, with 8 nucleotides matching TRBD2. The J segment lost 5 bases and the V segment lost 2 bases, leaving 10 bases of the junction unmatched. The CDR3 sequence is 16 residues long. The germline gives CDR1 SGDLS, CDR2 YYNGEE. The CDR3 is CASSVSTGLEGDTQYF. The CDR3 DNA sequence: TGTGCCAGCAGCGTTAGTACGGGACTAGAAGGAGATACGCAGTATTTT.

This clonotype appeared a few times. V and J are TRBV27 and TRBJ1-1; no firm D call. Trimming pared 2 bases from V and 7 bases from J, leaving 14 bases between. The CDR3 runs 14 residues. CDR1 MNHEY and CDR2 SMNVEV come from the germline V gene (reference sequence). DNA of the CDR3: TGTGCCAGCAGTTTACAAGGGCCCCGCGGTGAAGCTTTCTTT. The encoded protein is CASSLQGPRGEAFF.

In its sample, this clonotype was seen a few times. The chain combines TRBV18 with TRBJ2-7; 8 bases agree with TRBD2. The germline V gene has CDR1 KGHSH and CDR2 LQKENI. V shed 0 bases, J shed 3 bases, and the junction held 4 bases outside the gene matches. The length of the CDR3 is 15 residues. Here the CDR3 reads CASSPPGSGSYEQYF. In nucleotides, the CDR3 is TGTGCCAGCTCACCACCAGGAAGCGGGAGCTACGAGCAGTACTTC.

In this sample, this clonotype turned up a few times. It may be a read error: a sequence one base away is much more abundant. The genes are TRBV24-1 and TRBJ2-2, with a weak D call TRBD2 (6 bases). CDR1 and CDR2 from the germline V gene are KGHDR and SFDVKD. This CDR3 is built from 17 residues. The DNA for the CDR3 is TGTGCCACCGGTGATCCCTTAGGAGGGGAGAACACCGGGGAGCTGTTTTTT. Translation: CATGDPLGGENTGELFF.

Many counts were recorded for this clonotype. The chain links TRBV27 to TRBJ2-7; D might be TRBD2 (6 bases). CDR1 and CDR2 (germline): MNHEY, SMNVEV (reference sequence). CDR3 length equals 14 residues. Trimming shortened V by 5 bases and J by 5 bases, and 16 bases separated the two germline ends. CDR3 in amino acids: CASSTRGRGDEQYF. The CDR3, as DNA: TGTGCCAGCAGTACACGGGGGAGAGGCGACGAGCAGTACTTC.

This clonotype was seen repeatedly, ten times or more. CDR3: CSATQGQGGKLFF. The CDR3 region has the DNA TGCAGTGCTACGCAAGGACAGGGCGGAAAACTGTTTTTT. This rearrangement joins TRBV20-1 to TRBJ1-4; 8 nucleotides line up with TRBD1. The V and J ends lost 4 bases and 10 bases, in that order; junction bases with no gene match: 8. Per germline, CDR1 DFQATT and CDR2 SNEGSKA (reference sequence). This CDR3 is built from 13 residues.

The V call is TRBV4-1, the J call TRBJ2-7; TRBD2 might be the D (5 bases). In germline, CDR1 is MGHRA, CDR2 YSYEKL. V lost 4 bases to trimming and J lost 4 bases, with 20 bases between them. The CDR3 sequence is 16 residues long. The CDR3 nucleotides are TGCGCCAGCAGCCGAGAATTGGGAGCCTGGGCGTACGAGCAGTACTTC. This codes for CASSRELGAWAYEQYF.

By sample share, this clonotype is medium-sized (0.01 to 0.1%). The chain recombines TRBV27 with TRBJ2-1; TRBD2 aligns across 11 bases. The ends lost 4 bases at V and 7 bases at J; junction bases unmatched: 12. Germline CDR1 and CDR2: MNHEY and SMNVEV (reference sequence). This CDR3 spans 17 amino acids. CDR3 sequence reads: CASSSLIVAGGLNEQFF. The CDR3 bases are TGTGCCAGCAGTTCCCTTATTGTAGCGGGAGGGCTTAATGAGCAGTTCTTC.

This chain links TRBV11-2 with TRBJ1-5; D gene ambiguous. Germline-derived CDR1 and CDR2 are SGHAT and FQNNGV. This CDR3 has 14 residues. V dropped 3 bases and J dropped 3 bases, with 9 bases sitting between them. The DNA for the CDR3 is TGTGCCAGCAGCTTGTCTAGTGACAATCAGCCCCAGCATTTT. It codes for CASSLSSDNQPQHF.

This clonotype was detected ten times or more. The chain is built from TRBV12-5 and TRBJ2-3; D assignment may be TRBD1 or TRBD2 (5 bases each). This CDR3 is built from 14 residues. Deletions cut 5 bases from V and 4 bases from J, with 13 bases between. Germline V gene lookup returns CDR1 LGHNT and CDR2 FRNRAP. CDR3 sequence (DNA): TGTGCTAGTGGTCCCCTCGAGGGGCCAGATACGCAGTATTTT. It is translated as CASGPLEGPDTQYF. The complete variable domain, with remaining parts taken from reference TRBV12-5 and TRBJ2-3, reads DARVTQTPRHKVTEMGQEVTMRCQPILGHNTVFWYRQTMMQGLELLAYFRNRAPLDDSGMPKDRFSAEMPDATLATLKIQPSEPRDSAVYFCASGPLEGPDTQYFGPGTRLTVL.

This clonotype has a count of ten or more. The CDR3 reads CASSLVSLVSSYNEQFF. CDR3 DNA sequence: TGTGCCAGCAGCTTGGTGTCCCTAGTTAGCTCCTACAATGAGCAGTTCTTC. The chain is built from TRBV5-6 and TRBJ2-1; D call uncertain. The CDR3 runs to 17 residues. Trimming stripped 0 bases from V and 0 bases from J, with 13 bases between. Germline CDR1 SGHDT, CDR2 YYEEEE.

The table lists this clonotype with many counts. The gene calls are TRBV11-3 and TRBJ2-5, with 9 bases aligning to TRBD1. The CDR3 spans 15 residues. Looked up from germline, CDR1 is SGHNT and CDR2 is YENEEA. The V gene end was trimmed by 3 bases and the J gene end by 5 bases; junction bases not matched to a gene: 7. Here the CDR3 DNA reads TGTGCCAGCAGCTTGGACAGGGGCCAGGGGGAGACCCAGTACTTC. It encodes CASSLDRGQGETQYF.

By proportion, this clonotype is medium-sized. The chain couples TRBV7-8 to TRBJ2-7; D ambiguous. V lost 3 bases and J 2 bases, leaving 14 bases between the germline ends. CDR1 and CDR2 (germline): SGHVS, FQNEAQ. The CDR3 extends over 15 amino acids. CDR3 DNA sequence: TGTGCCAGCAGCTTTCGGACGGGTGGCACCTACGAGCAGTACTTC. It translates to CASSFRTGGTYEQYF.

The table lists this clonotype with a few counts. The genes are TRBV7-9 and TRBJ1-1, with TRBD1 as a possible D gene (5 bases). Germline loops: CDR1 SEHNR, CDR2 FQNEAQ (reference sequence). This CDR3 comprises 13 residues. Trimming removed 3 bases at V and 4 bases at J, with 9 bases between. DNA for the CDR3: TGTGCCAGCAGCTTGGGGCAGAGCACTGAAGCTTTCTTT. This gives the protein CASSLGQSTEAFF.

This clonotype has a count of ten or more. The chain joins TRBV20-1 to TRBJ2-1, with TRBD2 matching 8 bases. Germline-derived CDR1 and CDR2 are DFQATT and SNEGSKA (reference sequence). J lost 5 bases, V lost 6 bases, and 12 bases had no gene match. This CDR3 contains 15 residues. The CDR3 region has the DNA TGCAGTGCCCTAAGCGGGAGCCGGGTAGACAATGAGCAGTTCTTC. Its translation: CSALSGSRVDNEQFF.

By sample share, this clonotype is medium-sized. The chain links TRBV5-6 to TRBJ1-6; a weak D match, TRBD1 (5 bases). Trimming shortened V by 3 bases and J by 6 bases, and 13 bases separated the two germline ends. The V gene's germline CDR1 is SGHDT and CDR2 YYEEEE. The CDR3 consists of 15 residues. The CDR3 region is CASSWNRFGNSPLHF. CDR3 in DNA: TGTGCCAGCAGCTGGAACAGGTTTGGTAATTCACCCCTCCACTTT.